This T cell receptor (beta chain) comes out of a study of T cell changes during pregnancy in multiple sclerosis. Unmatched junction bases numbered 6, after V lost 6 bases and J lost 5 bases. Germline CDR1 reads KGHSH; CDR2 reads LQKENI. CDR3 length: 15 residues. Some clones are missing from TCRdb's copy, which holds only in-frame ones; the method was immunoSEQ multiplex PCR. The sample yields about 89,000 clones, 94% seen once. The sequencing used peripheral blood, collected in the third trimester of pregnancy. This receptor was obtained from a female donor with multiple sclerosis, enrolled in a pregnancy study. V usage is TRBV18 and J usage is TRBJ1-4, with 10 bases lining up with TRBD1. In nucleotides, the CDR3 is TGTGCCAGCTCCCGCCGGGGACAGGGGAATGAAAAACTGTTTTTT. This gives the protein CASSRRGQGNEKLFF.